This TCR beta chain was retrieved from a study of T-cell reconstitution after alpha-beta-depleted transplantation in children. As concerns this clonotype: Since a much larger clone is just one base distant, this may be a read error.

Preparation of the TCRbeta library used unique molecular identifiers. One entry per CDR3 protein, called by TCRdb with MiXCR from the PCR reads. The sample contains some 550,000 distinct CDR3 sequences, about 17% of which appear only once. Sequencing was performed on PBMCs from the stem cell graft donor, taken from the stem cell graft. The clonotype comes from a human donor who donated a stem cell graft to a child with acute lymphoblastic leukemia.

The CDR3 reads CASSYLQGSTDMQYF. CDR3 nucleotides: TGTGCCAGCAGTTATCTACAGGGCAGCACAGATATGCAGTATTTT. The chain carries TRBV12-3 or TRBV12-4 and TRBJ2-3; TRBD1 is a possible D gene (6 bases). CDR3 length: 15 residues.